This T cell receptor beta chain is drawn from a study of shared clonotypes between healthy human individuals. About this clone itself: What it binds is not known.

Study observations and caveats: For naive CD4 cells, roughly 5% of clonotypes were shared across several donors.

This CDR3 contains 15 residues. V gave up 4 bases and J gave up 7 bases, with 21 bases separating them. The germline V gene encodes CDR1 SGHNT and CDR2 YYREEE (reference sequence). Authors' data handling: Junction-only sequences without quality scores came from ImmunoSEQ, so filtering differed. TCRdb's copy holds only in-frame clones and misses some; the assay was immunoSEQ multiplex PCR. V and J calls and clone size are those listed in that table; D and trimming were worked out from the DNA. The sample has 2,500,000 or so clones, more than 80% seen once. Sample: naive CD4+ T cells sorted from blood. Subset described: CD45RA+ positively selected. This rearrangement joins TRBV5-4 to TRBJ2-7, with D perhaps matching TRBD1 (5 bases). This sequence originates from a man aged 18 to 30 in good health. The DNA of the CDR3 is TGTGCCAGCAGCGAACCCAATATCAGGGTGGAGGAGCAGTACTTC. This encodes CASSEPNIRVEEQYF. The whole variable domain, remainder taken from reference TRBV5-4 and TRBJ2-7, is ETGVTQSPTHLIKTRGQQVTLRCSSQSGHNTVSWYQQALGQGPQFIFQYYREEENGRGNFPPRFSGLQFPNYSSELNVNALELDDSALYLCASSEPNIRVEEQYFGPGTRLTVT.